This T cell receptor (beta chain) appears in the sequencing data of a study of T cells expressing NK-cell markers (dated by TCRdb to between 2020 and 2021). Background on the whole study: Three sorted T-cell subsets (CD3+CD56+NKG2C+, CD3+CD56+NKG2C- and CD3+CD56-NKG2C+) from eight donors had their TCR beta-chain repertoires profiled. Among the eight sequenced donors, seven were HCMV-seropositive and one was HCMV-seronegative. All eight donors whose samples were sequenced were randomly selected healthy volunteers, three of them men and five women. The libraries were sequenced on Illumina HiSeq 2000/2500, MiSeq or NextSeq, producing 2 x 150 bp reads. Results and caveats for the whole study, not just this receptor: Those dominant clonotypes were again the most abundant among CD3+CD56-NKG2C+ cells in a handful of donors, at about 28.3-60.1%. Whether the expanded NKG2C-expressing T cell clones were specific for HCMV antigens was left unclear. In several donors, the dominant CD3+CD56+NKG2C+ clonotypes were found to rank among the top 10 CD8+ clonotypes and to make up about 1.0-7.5% of CD8+ T cells.

The instrument given in TCRdb is Illumina HiSeq 2000. The TCR beta cDNA libraries were made using 5'RACE template switching, a step that added both a universal primer site and unique molecular identifiers. cDNA synthesis was primed from the TCR beta constant segment, followed by two successive PCR amplification steps. On the study's bioinformatics: Reads were demultiplexed and grouped by UMI with MIGEC, and clonotypes were assembled and quantified with MiTCR. To exclude erroneous sequences, any TCR cDNA sequence not supported by at least two reads was discarded. Downstream repertoire analysis used the tcR package, and clonotypes were matched across fractions by CDR3 nucleotide sequence plus V segment. Antigen specificity was annotated against VDJdb with VDJmatch, allowing one amino acid substitution in CDR3. TCRdb reprocessed the reads; each CDR3 protein sequence makes one entry, and DNA is unavailable. These V and J calls originate from TCRdb's pipeline instead of the authors' own analysis. The sample table holds about 430,000 distinct CDR3 sequences. The top ten clones comprise 1.4% of the sample.

Worth noting for this clonotype: Its antigen is currently not known.

HCMV serostatus was determined by detecting HCMV-specific IgG in serum with a commercial ELISA kit. Peripheral blood mononuclear cells were isolated from blood by Ficoll density gradient centrifugation. The CDR3 goes from the cysteine to the phenylalanine over 13 residues. No DNA is recorded. Sequenced material: blood T cells: a sorted CD56 or NKG2C T cell subset, CD4+ or CD8+ T cells, or bulk PBMC T cells (not recorded which). The sequence derives from a woman in her 50s in good health. Donor details come from another sample of the same person, matched by shared clones. The sequence links TRBV12-3 or TRBV12-4 to TRBJ1-1. The CDR3 amino acid sequence is: CASSPRSGTEAFF.